Listed below are T cell receptor beta chains from one sample, sequenced in a study of human T cells and chemical hapten exposure. TCRdb ran MiXCR on the RACE reads and lists one entry per CDR3 protein. The sample includes roughly 130,000 distinct CDR3 sequences, more than 7.5% of them seen just once. Material: whole blood. Source of these receptors: a male donor in good health. Some clones in this sample may be carry-over from other donors' samples. Both conserved end residues are part of each CDR3. Each record gives: D gene, V gene, CDR3 length, J gene, clone size, CDR3 DNA, CDR3 protein. D genes are given only for firm matches. Not all rows give a size; the values are once, few, many and, for expanded clones, a class.

NA	TRBV21-1	13	TRBJ1-2	NA	TGTGCCAGCCGAGAGGAGGGTAACTATGGCTACACCTTC	CASREEGNYGYTF
TRBD1	TRBV5-5	14	TRBJ1-2	many	TGTGCCAGCAGCTTGGTGCAGGGGGCGGTTGGCTACACCTTC	CASSLVQGAVGYTF
NA	TRBV20-1	13	TRBJ1-2	many	TGCAGTGCTAGAGACATAGCTAACTATGGCTACACCTTC	CSARDIANYGYTF
TRBD1	TRBV27	15	TRBJ2-3	NA	TGTGCCAGCAGTTTCCAGGGGGCAAGCACAGATACGCAGTATTTT	CASSFQGASTDTQYF
TRBD1	TRBV11-2	16	TRBJ2-1	NA	TGTGCCAGCAGCCCCCTGACAGGGGGCGACTACAATGAGCAGTTCTTC	CASSPLTGGDYNEQFF
TRBD1	TRBV5-1	13	TRBJ1-1	many	TGCGCCAGCCGCGCACAGGGGGAGACTGAAGCTTTCTTT	CASRAQGETEAFF
TRBD2	TRBV20-1	15	TRBJ2-7	NA	TGCAGTGGCGAAGAACTGGGCGGGAGATCCTACGAGCAGTACTTC	CSGEELGGRSYEQYF
NA	TRBV2	13	TRBJ2-7	many	TGTGCCAGCAGTGTGGAGGGGGCTAACGAGCAGTACTTC	CASSVEGANEQYF
NA	TRBV7-6	15	TRBJ1-6	few	TGTGCCAGCAGCTTAGGCGGAACTGGCAATTCACCCCTCCACTTT	CASSLGGTGNSPLHF
TRBD2	TRBV4-1	15	TRBJ2-1	NA	TGCGCCAGCAGCTCCAGACTAGCGGACCTCAATGAGCAGTTCTTC	CASSSRLADLNEQFF
NA	TRBV12-3/TRBV12-4	17	TRBJ1-1	few	TGTGCCAGCAGTCGGCGACAGGTGTCGGCCCGGAACACTGAAGCTTTCTTT	CASSRRQVSARNTEAFF
TRBD1	TRBV3-1	16	TRBJ2-2	NA	TGTGCCAGCAGCCAAACCGGGACAGCTGACACCGGGGAGCTGTTTTTT	CASSQTGTADTGELFF
NA	TRBV20-1	13	TRBJ1-4	NA	TGCAGTGCCCCGGGAGGCTTAGGGGAAAAACTGTTTTTT	CSAPGGLGEKLFF
TRBD2	TRBV4-3	16	TRBJ2-4	many	TGCGCCAGCAGCCGCAGTGCCGGACTAGCGGGGAACATTCAGTACTTC	CASSRSAGLAGNIQYF
NA	TRBV5-1	16	TRBJ2-1	few	TGCGCCAGCAGCGCCTCAACGGGGAGCTCCTACAATGAGCAGTTCTTC	CASSASTGSSYNEQFF
TRBD2	TRBV5-1	17	TRBJ2-7	few	TGCGCCAGCAGCTTGGACGAGGGACTAGCGGGAGCCTACGAGCAGTACTTC	CASSLDEGLAGAYEQYF
TRBD1	TRBV10-3	14	TRBJ2-5	NA	TGTGCCATCAGTCCCCGGGACAGGAGGGAGACCCAGTACTTC	CAISPRDRRETQYF
TRBD2	TRBV11-2	17	TRBJ2-5	NA	TGTGCCAGCAGCTTAGAGAGGACTAGCGGGGTTCAAGAGACCCAGTACTTC	CASSLERTSGVQETQYF
NA	TRBV29-1	15	TRBJ1-1	few	TGCAGCGTTGAACCCAAATTGCATCTGAACACTGAAGCTTTCTTT	CSVEPKLHLNTEAFF
NA	TRBV3-1	19	TRBJ2-1	few	TGTGCCAGCAGCCAAGAGGTAGGGGGAGGCCCATCCATGGTACATGAGCAGTTCTTC	CASSQEVGGGPSMVHEQFF
NA	TRBV9	15	TRBJ2-1	many	TGTGCCAGCAGCACCACCCCCCAACCGGGGGATGAGCAGTTCTTC	CASSTTPQPGDEQFF
NA	TRBV7-2	16	TRBJ1-3	few	TGTGCCAGCAGCTTAGTTCGTCCAGACTCTGGAAACACCATATATTTT	CASSLVRPDSGNTIYF
NA	TRBV10-2	14	TRBJ2-7	few	TGCGCCAGCAGTGACGCTTGGAACTCCTACGAGCAGTACTTC	CASSDAWNSYEQYF
NA	TRBV7-2	14	TRBJ2-7	many	TGTGCCAGCAGCAATAACAGGGTTGCCTACGAGCAGTACTTC	CASSNNRVAYEQYF
NA	TRBV6-1	15	TRBJ1-6	many	TGTGCCAGCAGTGAAGTCGAGGATTATAATTCACCCCTCCACTTT	CASSEVEDYNSPLHF
NA	TRBV20-1	17	TRBJ2-2	many	TGCAGTGCTAGACGGGCTGATTGGGGCGCGAACACCGGGGAGCTGTTTTTT	CSARRADWGANTGELFF
TRBD1	TRBV20-1	13	TRBJ1-2	NA	TGCAGTGCTAGAGATGACAGGGAGGCTGGCTACACCTTC	CSARDDREAGYTF